The 30 T cell receptor beta chains below were found in one sample sequenced in a study of blood T cell repertoires in COVID-19. Assay used: immunoSEQ multiplex PCR; TCRdb lists only in-frame clones, some missing. This sample has over 200,000 clones, with around 85% found just once. Material for sequencing was peripheral blood. These receptors were obtained from a human donor in a cohort sampled during active COVID-19.

This clone appeared a single time. This chain links TRBV5-1 with TRBJ1-2, with D perhaps TRBD1 (5 bases). In germline, CDR1 is SGHRS, CDR2 YFSETQ. The CDR3 is 15 residues long. V lost 0 bases and J 8 bases, leaving 17 bases between the germline ends. The CDR3 protein is CASSLDQGRGIGYTF. The CDR3 DNA is TGCGCCAGCAGCTTGGATCAGGGTAGGGGAATAGGCTACACCTTC.

The gene calls are TRBV3-1 (or the pseudogene TRBV3-2) and TRBJ2-2; no definite D call. CDR3 length equals 16 residues. Germline values: CDR1 LGHDT, CDR2 YNNKEL (reference sequence). Trimming took 0 bases from V and 5 from J, leaving 13 bases between them. The CDR3 loop is CASSQDYGRWTGELFF. Here the CDR3 DNA reads TGTGCCAGCAGCCAAGATTACGGCAGGTGGACCGGGGAGCTGTTTTTT.

J is TRBJ1-3 and V is TRBV28, with no clear D. CDR1 is MDHEN and CDR2 is SYDVKM in the germline V gene. V lost 6 bases and J lost 3, with 18 bases in between. The CDR3 length is 16 residues. CDR3 nucleotides: TGTGCCAGCAGCTCGGGCGGGGTTGAAAGTGGAAACACCATATATTTT. Translating it yields CASSSGGVESGNTIYF. Variable domain in full (rest from reference TRBV28 and TRBJ1-3): DVKVTQSSRYLVKRTGEKVFLECVQDMDHENMFWYRQDPGLGLRLIYFSYDVKMKEKGDIPEGYSVSREKKERFSLILESASTNQTSMYLCASSSGGVESGNTIYFGEGSWLTVV.

The chain links TRBV30 to TRBJ1-3; no reliable D call. The CDR3 covers 17 residues. Trimming stripped 1 base from V and 9 bases from J, with 25 bases between. Germline CDR1 reads GTSNPN; CDR2 reads SVGIG (reference sequence). The CDR3 here is CAWSGLLGLKSSGTIYF. CDR3 in DNA: TGTGCCTGGAGTGGTCTTTTGGGTCTCAAAAGCTCGGGCACCATATATTTT. Full variable domain (rest looked up from reference TRBV30 and TRBJ1-3): SQTIHQWPATLVQPVGSPLSLECTVEGTSNPNLYWYRQAAGRGLQLLFYSVGIGQISSEVPQNLSASRPQDRQFILSSKKLLLSDSGFYLCAWSGLLGLKSSGTIYFGEGSWLTVV.

The CDR3 region has the DNA TGTGCCAGCAGCCCGTCGACAGGGGGGGGGTACGAGCAGTACTTC. Its translation is CASSPSTGGGYEQYF. The gene calls are TRBV3-1 (or the pseudogene TRBV3-2) and TRBJ2-7; the match to TRBD1 covers 9 bases. This CDR3 has 15 amino acids. Germline loops: CDR1 LGHDT, CDR2 YNNKEL (reference sequence). J was trimmed by 4 bases and V by 4 bases; bases with no gene match: 8.

The count of this clone is one. This chain links TRBV20-1 with TRBJ2-1; a possible D gene is TRBD1 (6 bases). Trimming cost V 3 bases and J 4 bases, with 10 bases left between them. From germline, CDR1 is DFQATT and CDR2 SNEGSKA (reference sequence). The length of the CDR3 is 13 residues. The CDR3: CSASEGGYNEQFF. The CDR3 nucleotides are TGCAGTGCTAGTGAAGGGGGTTACAATGAGCAGTTCTTC.

V usage is TRBV5-6 and J usage is TRBJ1-4; maybe TRBD1 (5 bases). The CDR3 has 14 residues. The V and J ends lost 2 bases and 3 bases respectively, with 8 bases between them. Germline loops: CDR1 SGHDT, CDR2 YYEEEE. CDR3 sequence (DNA): TGTGCCAGCAGCTTTGGGGGGGCTAATGAAAAACTGTTTTTT. This sequence encodes CASSFGGANEKLFF.

V usage is TRBV11-2 and J usage is TRBJ2-2; D possibly corresponds to TRBD2 (5 bases). The CDR3 runs to 15 residues. CDR1 is SGHAT, CDR2 FQNNGV, per germline. The germline V and J ends were trimmed by 4 bases and 2 bases, with 11 bases remaining between them. CDR3 DNA: TGTGCCAGCAGCTCTACGGGATTCAACACCGGGGAGCTGTTTTTT. As protein: CASSSTGFNTGELFF.

This clone was observed a handful of times. The chain recombines TRBV7-9 with TRBJ1-1, with D perhaps TRBD1 (5 bases). Trimming removed 1 base from V and 3 bases from J, with 12 bases in between. The CDR3 contains 15 residues. CDR1 SEHNR and CDR2 FQNEAQ come from the germline V gene (reference sequence). The CDR3 nucleotides read TGTGCCAGCAGCTTAGGCAGTGGGGGGGACACTGAAGCTTTCTTT. Protein product: CASSLGSGGDTEAFF.

V gene TRBV28 combines with J gene TRBJ2-7; D remains unclear. Trimming left V 7 bases short and J 0 bases short, with 13 bases between. The CDR3 sequence is 14 residues long. Germline-derived CDR1 and CDR2 are MDHEN and SYDVKM. The chain's CDR3 is CASNNEVSSYEQYF. DNA of the CDR3: TGTGCCAGCAATAATGAGGTTAGCTCCTACGAGCAGTACTTC.

In its sample, this clone was seen once. V and J are TRBV28 and TRBJ1-5, with a weak D call TRBD1 (5 bases). V was shortened by 5 bases and J by 2 bases, with 13 bases between the two germline ends. This CDR3 comprises 15 residues. Germline loops: CDR1 MDHEN, CDR2 SYDVKM. The CDR3 reads CASSRGGLGNQPQHF. CDR3 nucleotides: TGTGCCAGCAGTAGGGGTGGGTTAGGCAATCAGCCCCAGCATTTT.

The CDR3 bases are TGTGCCAGCAGCACGAACCCCTTGGCGGGAGCGTACCAAGAGACCCAGTACTTC. Amino acids: CASSTNPLAGAYQETQYF. The genes are TRBV9 and TRBJ2-5; TRBD2 matches at 7 bases. Per the germline V gene, CDR1 is SGDLS and CDR2 is YYNGEE. With V trimmed by 4 bases and J by 0 bases, 15 bases remained unmatched. The CDR3 totals 18 residues.

A note on this clone: This sample also contains other DNA sequences that code for the same CDR3. This chain uses TRBV28 with TRBJ2-2; D is unclear. The CDR3 extends over 12 amino acids. Germline CDR1 MDHEN, CDR2 SYDVKM. V was pared by 5 bases and J by 6 bases, with 7 bases between. The CDR3 DNA is TGTGCCAGCAGTCTAAGCTCCGGGGAGCTGTTTTTT. Protein sequence: CASSLSSGELFF.

The V call is TRBV11-2, the J call TRBJ2-3; no clear D gene. The V gene's germline CDR1 is SGHAT and CDR2 FQNNGV. Trimming took 4 bases from V and 6 from J, leaving 14 bases between them. The CDR3 spans 14 residues. The CDR3 loop reads CASSSVGLGDTQYF. The CDR3 bases are TGTGCCAGCAGCTCCGTGGGCCTCGGCGATACGCAGTATTTT.

This clone was detected once. The chain recombines TRBV7-8 with TRBJ2-7, with D possibly matching TRBD2 (6 bases). V was clipped by 1 base and J by 2 bases, with 12 bases between them. This CDR3 region has 15 residues. From germline, CDR1 is SGHVS and CDR2 FQNEAQ. As DNA, the CDR3 is TGTGCCAGCAGCTTAGGCGGGACTCATACCTACGAGCAGTACTTC. Amino acids: CASSLGGTHTYEQYF.

In this sample, this clone turned up a few times. V gene TRBV27 combines with J gene TRBJ1-6, with 8 nucleotides matching TRBD1. J was trimmed by 5 bases and V by 3 bases; bases with no gene match: 3. CDR1 is MNHEY, CDR2 SMNVEV, per germline (reference sequence). The CDR3 runs 15 residues. CDR3 sequence reads: CASSFRDRNNSPLHF. CDR3 nucleotide sequence: TGTGCCAGCAGTTTCCGGGACAGGAATAATTCACCCCTCCACTTT.

The CDR3 is CASSSPWGEKEETQYF. In nucleotides, the CDR3 is TGTGCCAGCAGCTCCCCTTGGGGGGAAAAGGAAGAGACCCAGTACTTC. J is TRBJ2-5 and V is TRBV7-9, with a weak D call TRBD2 (6 bases). Germline CDR1 is SEHNR and CDR2 is FQNEAQ (reference sequence). The CDR3 is 16 residues long. V dropped 4 bases and J dropped 3 bases, with 18 bases sitting between them.

The chain couples TRBV28 to TRBJ2-6, with D possibly being TRBD1 (5 bases). V was shortened by 9 bases and J by 3 bases, with 12 bases between the two germline ends. This CDR3 has 14 amino acids. Germline V lookup: CDR1 MDHEN, CDR2 SYDVKM. The CDR3 loop reads CASLQGFGANVLTF. The CDR3 DNA follows: TGTGCCAGTTTGCAGGGCTTTGGGGCCAACGTCCTGACTTTC.

The chain combines TRBV19 with TRBJ1-3, with 8 positions matching TRBD1. CDR3 length: 14 residues. The V and J ends lost 7 bases and 3 bases, in that order; junction bases with no gene match: 5. Per the germline V gene, CDR1 is LNHDA and CDR2 is SQIVND (reference sequence). In DNA, the CDR3 is TGTGCCAGTACCGCGACAGGGGATGGAAACACCATATATTTT. Protein product: CASTATGDGNTIYF.

This clone was seen a handful of times. The V and J genes are TRBV7-9 and TRBJ1-4; a possible D gene is TRBD1 (5 bases). Per the germline V gene, CDR1 is SEHNR and CDR2 is FQNEAQ (reference sequence). The CDR3 is 17 residues long. V shed 5 bases and J shed 4 bases, with 20 bases lying between them. The CDR3 sequence: CASSRPGPGGSNEKLFF. The CDR3 nucleotides are TGTGCCAGCAGCCGACCCGGGCCGGGGGGGAGTAATGAAAAACTGTTTTTT.

The gene calls are TRBV19 and TRBJ2-7; D is perhaps TRBD1 (6 bases). CDR1 is LNHDA and CDR2 is SQIVND in the germline V gene (reference sequence). The CDR3 length is 16 residues. V dropped 2 bases and J dropped 2 bases, with 16 bases sitting between them. CDR3 in DNA: TGTGCCAGTAGTATATTTTTCGGACAGCTGCCCTACGAGCAGTACTTC. Residues: CASSIFFGQLPYEQYF.

In its sample, this clone was seen a few times. The CDR3 region has the DNA TGTGCCAGCAGCCATCGGAAAGGGAGTTTAGGTGGCTACACCTTC. Translation: CASSHRKGSLGGYTF. The chain has TRBV14 and TRBJ1-2; D not certain. Trimming cost V 3 bases and J 7 bases, with 18 bases left between them. The CDR3 loop spans 15 amino acids. The germline gives CDR1 SGHDN, CDR2 FVKESK.

The rearrangement joins TRBV5-4 to TRBJ2-7; D is possibly TRBD1 (5 bases). The germline V and J ends were trimmed by 2 bases and 5 bases, with 14 bases remaining between them. The V gene's germline CDR1 is SGHNT and CDR2 YYREEE (reference sequence). The CDR3 covers 14 residues. Here the CDR3 DNA reads TGTGCCAGCAGCTTAGGGCAGGGCAGGGACGAGCAGTACTTC. The encoded protein is CASSLGQGRDEQYF.

This chain connects TRBV7-2 to TRBJ2-6; D is perhaps TRBD1 (6 bases). Germline V gene sequence: CDR1 SGHTA, CDR2 FQGNSA. The length of the CDR3 is 15 residues. The V end was cut by 5 bases, the J end by 4 bases, with 12 bases between. CDR3 residues: CASSHQGPGANVLTF. The CDR3 DNA reads TGTGCCAGCAGCCACCAGGGGCCCGGGGCCAACGTCCTGACTTTC.

This chain's CDR3 is CASSPAGGWETQYF. The CDR3 nucleotides read TGTGCCAGCAGTCCAGCGGGAGGCTGGGAGACCCAGTACTTC. The J gene is TRBJ2-5, the V gene TRBV6-2 or TRBV6-3; TRBD2 aligns across 9 bases. V shed 5 bases and J 5 bases; nucleotides not matched to a gene: 6. The CDR3 contains 14 residues. The germline V gene encodes CDR1 MNHEY and CDR2 SVGEGT.

The V call is TRBV3-1 (or the pseudogene TRBV3-2), the J call TRBJ2-7; tentative D call: TRBD2 (5 bases). V was shortened by 2 bases and J by 2 bases, with 10 bases between the two germline ends. The CDR3 covers 14 residues. Germline V CDR1 and CDR2: LGHDT, YNNKEL (reference sequence). CDR3 nucleotides: TGTGCCAGCAGCCAACAGGACTCTGCCTACGAGCAGTACTTC. It is translated as CASSQQDSAYEQYF.

The rearrangement uses TRBV15 and TRBJ1-1, with TRBD1 matching 7 bases. The germline V gene has CDR1 LNHNV and CDR2 YYDKDF (reference sequence). The CDR3 length is 14 residues. V lost 5 bases and J lost 5; bases outside the gene matches: 8. DNA of the CDR3: TGTGCCACCAGCCGCCCGACAGGGCAGACTGAAGCTTTCTTT. Protein sequence: CATSRPTGQTEAFF. The whole variable domain, remainder taken from reference TRBV15 and TRBJ1-1, is DAMVIQNPRYQVTQFGKPVTLSCSQTLNHNVMYWYQQKSSQAPKLLFHYYDKDFNNEADTPDNFQSRRPNTSFCFLDIRSPGLGDTAMYLCATSRPTGQTEAFFGQGTRLTVV.

The chain uses TRBV3-1 (or the pseudogene TRBV3-2) and TRBJ1-4; TRBD1 aligns across 11 bases. Trimming removed 4 bases from V and 0 bases from J; junction bases left unmatched: 4. Germline V gene lookup returns CDR1 LGHDT and CDR2 YNNKEL (reference sequence). The CDR3 loop spans 17 amino acids. The CDR3 reads CASSPGQGDATNEKLFF. For the CDR3, the DNA is TGTGCCAGCAGCCCGGGACAGGGGGACGCAACTAATGAAAAACTGTTTTTT.

V and J are TRBV7-8 and TRBJ2-5; D remains ambiguous. V was cut by 1 base and J by 2 bases, with 5 bases left in between. This CDR3 has 13 residues. Germline V gene sequence: CDR1 SGHVS, CDR2 FQNEAQ. CDR3 in DNA: TGTGCCAGCAGCTTAGGCGAACAAGAGACCCAGTACTTC. The encoded protein is CASSLGEQETQYF.

This chain connects TRBV7-9 to TRBJ2-6; D is unclear. V was pared by 3 bases and J by 4 bases, with 22 bases between. In germline, CDR1 is SEHNR, CDR2 FQNEAQ (reference sequence). CDR3 length equals 19 residues. The CDR3 nucleotides are TGTGCCAGCAGCTTCAGTGCCCTCCTTTCTCCATCGGGGGCCAACGTCCTGACTTTC. Translation: CASSFSALLSPSGANVLTF.